Listed here is a single TCR beta chain. The antigen is not known. The CDR3 contains 12 residues. J lost 5 bases, V lost 3 bases, and 2 bases had no gene match. From germline, CDR1 is SGHRS and CDR2 YFSETQ. The data derive from a study of cytomegalovirus exposure and HLA in healthy donors. PCR involved 60 Vbeta and 13 Jbeta primers. TCRdb's table, derived via immunoSEQ multiplex PCR, lists solely in-frame clones and lacks some. The sample has 90,000 to 100,000 clones; 60% to 75% are singletons. General study findings and limits: The authors later found HLA-associated TCR beta chains more clonally expanded than equally common others. A later look showed TCR association rates differing by HLA locus, highest for DRB1 and lowest for HLA-C.

Sample: PBMCs. This chain uses TRBV5-1 with TRBJ2-7; 7 nucleotides agree with TRBD2. The clonotype comes from a female donor in good health and CMV-seronegative. The CDR3 DNA sequence: TGCGCCAGCAGCTGGGGGGGGAACGAGCAGTACTTC. Translated, it gives CASSWGGNEQYF.